This T cell receptor (beta chain) was recorded in a study of monozygotic twins with inflammatory bowel disease. Study-wide findings and caveats: Especially with disease activity, IBD patients had fewer clonotypes in common with others than healthy twins did. There were differing immunosuppressive treatments, which may have added variability to patient repertoires.

In regard to this clonotype: Its antigen remains unidentified.

cDNA was produced in eight separate reactions per sample. After re-calling the 5' RACE reads, TCRdb lists one entry per CDR3 protein, DNA absent. This repertoire includes some 90,000 distinct CDR3 sequences. CDR1 and CDR2 (germline): KGHSH, LQKENI. The CDR3 is 13 amino acids. Sequenced input: blood. The V and J genes are TRBV18 and TRBJ1-1; no DNA is available, so the TRBD1 call from TCRdb remains unchecked. This clonotype was sampled from a human donor with ulcerative colitis or Crohn's disease, or a healthy co-twin of an affected twin (not recorded which). CDR3 residues: CASSQTGGTEAFF.